This T cell receptor beta chain was sequenced for a study of T cell changes during pregnancy in multiple sclerosis. This CDR3 has 14 amino acids. Deletions cut 3 bases from V and 4 bases from J, with 12 bases between. Germline V gene data show CDR1 as MNHEY and CDR2 as SMNVEV (reference sequence). Produced via immunoSEQ multiplex PCR; TCRdb's table is partial and in-frame only. Of under 55,000 clones listed, about 90% were seen once; the top ten hold about 10%. V gene TRBV27 combines with J gene TRBJ1-1; D uncertain. Here the sequenced sample was CD8+ T cells from peripheral blood mononuclear cells, taken after pregnancy. The TCR originated in a female donor with multiple sclerosis, enrolled in a pregnancy study. CDR3 protein: CASSFFSGATEAFF. The CDR3 DNA reads TGTGCCAGCAGTTTCTTCTCGGGTGCCACTGAAGCTTTCTTT.